These 30 T cell receptor beta chains were all obtained from the same sample, sequenced in a study of T cell responses to AZD1222 COVID-19 vaccine. Sequencing was performed with immunoSEQ multiplex PCR; in TCRdb, only in-frame clones are kept and a portion is missing. This sample carries approximately 110,000 clones, about 87% of them seen once, and the ten largest clones take about 6%. The sequencing used peripheral blood, collected 28 days after the second AZD1222 dose. These TCRs come from an adult who received the AZD1222 COVID-19 vaccine.

This chain links TRBV6-5 with TRBJ1-1; 8 bases fit TRBD1. CDR3 size: 13 residues. J was trimmed by 5 bases and V by 8 bases; bases with no gene match: 7. Germline V gene lookup returns CDR1 MNHEY and CDR2 SVGAGI. The CDR3 reads CASGDRGRTEAFF. The CDR3 bases are TGTGCCAGCGGCGACAGGGGTAGAACTGAAGCTTTCTTT.

The CDR3 bases are TGTGCCAGTAGTACCCAATTCAATCAGCCCCAGCATTTT. Translation: CASSTQFNQPQHF. The V and J genes are TRBV19 and TRBJ1-5; unclear D gene. Germline lookup yields CDR1 LNHDA and CDR2 SQIVND (reference sequence). V lost 4 bases and J lost 3, with 7 bases in between. The CDR3 is 13 amino acids.

The genes are TRBV6-5 and TRBJ2-7; possible D gene TRBD1, 6 bases. Looked up from germline, CDR1 is MNHEY and CDR2 is SVGAGI. V gave up 4 bases and J gave up 3 bases, with 10 bases separating them. The CDR3 totals 13 residues. CDR3 in amino acids: CASSFDRNYEQYF. Written as DNA, the CDR3 is TGTGCCAGCAGTTTCGACAGGAACTACGAGCAGTACTTC.

This CDR3 reads CASSLSRNEQFF. The CDR3 DNA is TGTGCCAGCAGCTTAAGCAGAAATGAGCAGTTCTTC. The chain couples TRBV7-3 to TRBJ2-1; D is uncertain. Trimming took 1 base from V and 7 from J, leaving 5 bases between them. Germline V gene data show CDR1 as SGHTA and CDR2 as FQGTGA. The CDR3 length is 12 residues.

V and J are TRBV7-9 and TRBJ1-2; the D is unclear. Germline V gene data show CDR1 as SEHNR and CDR2 as FQNEAQ (reference sequence). The CDR3 consists of 14 residues. V was trimmed by 2 bases and J by 2 bases, leaving 9 bases between them. Here the CDR3 DNA reads TGTGCCAGCAGCTTATCGGCAGGAAACTATGGCTACACCTTC. Encoded protein: CASSLSAGNYGYTF. The variable domain in full, with the rest retrieved from reference TRBV7-9 and TRBJ1-2, is DTGVSQNPRHKITKRGQNVTFRCDPISEHNRLYWYRQTLGQGPEFLTYFQNEAQLEKSRLLSDRFSAERPKGSFSTLEIQRTEQGDSAMYLCASSLSAGNYGYTFGSGTRLTVV.

The V call is TRBV6-5, the J call TRBJ2-7; D perhaps matches TRBD2 (5 bases). Germline CDR1 and CDR2: MNHEY and SVGAGI. The CDR3 has 13 residues. Trimming left V 4 bases short and J 2 bases short, with 9 bases between. CDR3 in amino acids: CASSFVGAYEQYF. CDR3 sequence (DNA): TGTGCCAGCAGTTTTGTGGGAGCCTACGAGCAGTACTTC.

The rearrangement uses TRBV7-2 and TRBJ2-1, with TRBD2 identical over 7 bases. After removal of 1 base from V and 6 bases from J, the junction contained 9 bases not matched to a gene. This CDR3 region has 16 residues. Germline CDR1 SGHTA, CDR2 FQGNSA. Here the CDR3 reads CASSLEGRGVVNEQFF. As DNA, the CDR3 is TGTGCCAGCAGCTTAGAAGGTCGGGGGGTTGTCAATGAGCAGTTCTTC.

This clone was picked up a small number of times. V usage is TRBV4-3 and J usage is TRBJ2-3, with D perhaps TRBD2 (6 bases). Germline-derived CDR1 and CDR2 are LGHNA and YSLEER. V was cut by 6 bases and J by 2 bases, with 27 bases left in between. CDR3 length equals 19 residues. Here the CDR3 reads CASRPPSPPAGQNTDTQYF. The CDR3 DNA is TGCGCCAGCAGACCCCCCTCTCCCCCAGCGGGTCAGAACACAGATACGCAGTATTTT.

This chain joins TRBV18 and TRBJ1-2; D gene uncertain. V shed 5 bases and J shed 3 bases, with 13 bases lying between them. The germline gives CDR1 KGHSH, CDR2 LQKENI. This CDR3 region has 14 residues. The DNA for the CDR3 is TGTGCCAGCTCAACATCGCTAACAGACTATGGCTACACCTTC. As protein: CASSTSLTDYGYTF.

This chain links TRBV12-3 or TRBV12-4 with TRBJ1-2, with 8 bases identical to TRBD1. This CDR3 comprises 13 residues. Trimming took 10 bases from V and 4 from J; bases not matched to a gene: 8. The CDR3 DNA reads as TGTGCCACCCTTCCTCAGGGGGCCTATGGCTACACCTTC. Protein: CATLPQGAYGYTF.

This rearrangement joins TRBV27 to TRBJ1-4; TRBD1 might be the D (5 bases). The CDR3 sequence is 14 residues long. From germline, CDR1 is MNHEY and CDR2 SMNVEV (reference sequence). The V end lost 5 bases, the J end lost 4 bases, and 11 bases lay between the germline ends. The CDR3 region has the DNA TGTGCCAGCAGTAACCAGGGTCTTAATGAAAAACTGTTTTTT. Translating gives CASSNQGLNEKLFF.

This chain joins TRBV28 and TRBJ2-5; TRBD1 agrees at 10 bases. With V trimmed by 3 bases and J by 2 bases, 6 bases remained unmatched. The CDR3 extends over 16 amino acids. CDR1 and CDR2 from the germline V gene are MDHEN and SYDVKM. The chain's CDR3 is CASSFLGTGAQETQYF. The CDR3 DNA sequence: TGTGCCAGCAGTTTTTTAGGGACAGGGGCTCAAGAGACCCAGTACTTC.

The chain employs TRBV21-1 and TRBJ2-7. TRBV21-1 is classified as a pseudogene. CDR3 length: 16 amino acids. The CDR3 is CASSKARGDSPYEQYF. The CDR3 coding sequence is TGTGCCAGCAGCAAAGCTCGGGGCGACTCACCTTACGAGCAGTACTTC.

The rearrangement uses TRBV7-2 and TRBJ1-5; tentatively, D is TRBD1 (6 bases). The CDR3 has 14 amino acids. The germline CDR1 and CDR2 sequences are SGHTA and FQGNSA. The ends were cut back, 0 bases at V and 6 bases at J, with 9 bases in the middle. In nucleotides, the CDR3 is TGTGCCAGCAGCTTAGCTGGAGGGGGTCAGCCCCAGCATTTT. Encoded protein: CASSLAGGGQPQHF.

This rearrangement joins TRBV18 to TRBJ1-1; the match to TRBD1 covers 7 bases. Germline-derived CDR1 and CDR2 are KGHSH and LQKENI. The CDR3 extends over 14 amino acids. After removal of 2 bases from V and 4 bases from J, the junction contained 4 bases not matched to a gene. For the CDR3, the DNA is TGTGCCAGCTCACCAACAGGGGTTTTCACTGAAGCTTTCTTT. It translates to CASSPTGVFTEAFF.

The V gene is TRBV19, the J gene TRBJ1-1; 9 bases are shared with TRBD1. This CDR3 contains 15 residues. Germline CDR1 LNHDA, CDR2 SQIVND (reference sequence). After removal of 4 bases from V and 6 bases from J, the junction contained 9 bases not matched to a gene. This CDR3 is CASSTGQGTGAEAFF. CDR3 bases: TGTGCCAGTAGTACCGGACAGGGGACGGGCGCTGAAGCTTTCTTT.

The rearrangement links TRBV4-3 to TRBJ1-3, with no clear D. The V end lost 0 bases, the J end lost 9 bases, and 9 bases lay between the germline ends. This CDR3 comprises 13 residues. The germline CDR1 and CDR2 sequences are LGHNA and YSLEER. The CDR3 region has the DNA TGCGCCAGCAGCCAAGATGTTTGGGGCACCATATATTTT. Residues: CASSQDVWGTIYF.

The rearrangement uses TRBV5-1 and TRBJ2-3; 8 bases are a match to TRBD2. Trimming at V came to 4 bases and at J to 1 base, leaving 5 bases not matched to a gene. Germline-derived CDR1 and CDR2 are SGHRS and YFSETQ. This CDR3 is built from 15 residues. CDR3 loop: CASSPGGGGTDTQYF. The CDR3 DNA sequence: TGCGCCAGCAGCCCGGGAGGGGGGGGCACAGATACGCAGTATTTT. The full variable domain, rest sourced from reference TRBV5-1 and TRBJ2-3, is KAGVTQTPRYLIKTRGQQVTLSCSPISGHRSVSWYQQTPGQGLQFLFEYFSETQRNKGNFPGRFSGRQFSNSRSEMNVSTLELGDSALYLCASSPGGGGTDTQYFGPGTRLTVL.

The V call is TRBV10-3, the J call TRBJ2-2, with TRBD1 identical over 9 bases. CDR3 length: 16 amino acids. The V segment lost 2 bases and the J segment 1 base; nucleotides outside the gene matches: 2. Germline V gene lookup returns CDR1 ENHRY and CDR2 SYGVKD. The CDR3 loop reads CAISERTGVNTGELFF. The CDR3 region has the DNA TGTGCCATCAGTGAGAGGACAGGGGTGAACACCGGGGAGCTGTTTTTT.

The chain carries TRBV6-5 and TRBJ2-2; D is ambiguous. CDR3 size: 14 residues. The germline CDR1 and CDR2 sequences are MNHEY and SVGAGI. V was clipped by 5 bases and J by 5 bases, with 12 bases between them. For the CDR3, the DNA is TGTGCCAGCAGTAGACCGATGGGGACCGGGGAGCTGTTTTTT. This codes for CASSRPMGTGELFF.

The chain has TRBV2 and TRBJ2-5, with no clear D. In germline, CDR1 is SNHLY, CDR2 FYNNEI. V was clipped by 4 bases and J by 1 base, with 10 bases between them. The CDR3 has 14 residues. CDR3: CASSVRESQETQYF. In nucleotides, the CDR3 is TGTGCCAGCAGTGTTCGAGAATCCCAAGAGACCCAGTACTTC.

V is TRBV6-6 and J is TRBJ2-5, with D unresolved. Trimming left V 8 bases short and J 7 bases short, with 20 bases between. The V gene's germline CDR1 is MNHNY and CDR2 SVGAGI (reference sequence). This CDR3 comprises 14 residues. CDR3 coding DNA: TGTGCCAGCCAGAAAGGAGTCTCCGAAGGGACCCAGTACTTC. Its protein product is CASQKGVSEGTQYF.

The V and J genes are TRBV12-3 or TRBV12-4 and TRBJ1-5; D unresolved. Trimming removed 2 bases at V and 4 bases at J, with 6 bases between. CDR3 length equals 13 residues. The CDR3, as DNA: TGTGCCAGCAGTTTATATGGGAATCAGCCCCAGCATTTT. Encoded protein: CASSLYGNQPQHF.

The genes are TRBV7-2 and TRBJ1-6; no reliable D call. Trimming removed 8 bases from V and 6 bases from J, with 14 bases in between. The CDR3 length is 14 residues. Germline lookup yields CDR1 SGHTA and CDR2 FQGNSA. Here the CDR3 reads CASHSGGPNSPLHF. The DNA for the CDR3 is TGTGCCAGCCACTCCGGCGGACCTAATTCACCCCTCCACTTT.

The V call is TRBV7-6, the J call TRBJ2-2, with D uncertain. Germline CDR1 is SGHVS and CDR2 is FNYEAQ. The CDR3 sequence is 13 residues long. The V end lost 3 bases, the J end lost 5 bases, and 7 bases lay between the germline ends. This chain's CDR3 is CASSFLETGELFF. The DNA for the CDR3 is TGTGCCAGCAGCTTCTTGGAGACCGGGGAGCTGTTTTTT.

This chain connects TRBV5-1 to TRBJ2-3; D is unclear. CDR1 and CDR2 (germline): SGHRS, YFSETQ. V lost 0 bases and J lost 0, with 11 bases in between. The CDR3 covers 16 residues. The CDR3 is CASSLGASPSTDTQYF. The CDR3 DNA reads TGCGCCAGCAGCTTGGGGGCCTCCCCCAGCACAGATACGCAGTATTTT.

The gene calls are TRBV6-1 and TRBJ1-1; D perhaps matches TRBD1 (6 bases). The CDR3 extends over 15 amino acids. V lost 1 base, J lost 5 bases, and 14 bases lay in between. The V gene's germline CDR1 is MNHNS and CDR2 SASEGT. CDR3 sequence: CASSEVGGGLTEAFF. Here the CDR3 DNA reads TGTGCCAGCAGTGAAGTTGGGGGGGGCTTAACTGAAGCTTTCTTT.

The chain uses TRBV7-8 and TRBJ1-3; D might be TRBD1 (6 bases). The germline CDR1 and CDR2 sequences are SGHVS and FQNEAQ. This CDR3 is 16 amino acids long. V lost 3 bases, J lost 2 bases, and 14 bases lay in between. CDR3 amino acids: CASSLQGSSTGNTIYF. The CDR3 DNA reads TGTGCCAGCAGCTTGCAGGGGTCCTCAACTGGAAACACCATATATTTT.

The genes are TRBV7-8 and TRBJ2-7, with D perhaps assigned TRBD1 or TRBD2 (5 bases each). Trimming took off 5 bases at V and 4 bases at J, with 21 bases between the two ends. The V gene's germline CDR1 is SGHVS and CDR2 FQNEAQ. The CDR3 has 16 residues. CDR3 protein: CASSPSAIGAPYEQYF. Here the CDR3 DNA reads TGTGCCAGCAGCCCTTCGGCAATCGGGGCTCCATACGAGCAGTACTTC.

The chain has TRBV24-1 and TRBJ1-2; TRBD1 aligns across 9 bases. From germline, CDR1 is KGHDR and CDR2 SFDVKD. V dropped 7 bases and J dropped 4; count of bases not matched to a gene: 6. CDR3 length: 14 amino acids. CDR3 bases: TGTGCCACCAGCGGACAGGGGATGGCCTATGGCTACACCTTC. It codes for CATSGQGMAYGYTF.